A selection of T cell receptor beta chains follows, all from one sample in a study of regulatory T cells in long-lasting Graves disease. TCRdb recomputed calls from the multiplex PCR reads with MiXCR, one row per CDR3 protein. The sample records a few hundred thousand distinct CDR3 sequences, less than 25% being singletons. This sample comprised peripheral blood mononuclear cells (PBMCs), obtained when the disease was refractory, from a patient treated with antithyroid drugs. The receptors derive from a female donor with Graves disease. The CDR3 runs from the conserved cysteine through the conserved F or W. A D gene is named only where the DNA matches it firmly. Clone size is not always given. Where it is, it says once, few, many or a class for expanded clones.

TRBJ2-5,many,TRBV7-8,-,TGTGCCAGCAGCCATAGACGGTATCAAGAGACCCAGTACTTC,CASSHRRYQETQYF
TRBJ2-7,few,TRBV29-1,TRBD1,TGCAGCGCCCTGGGGGTAGACAGGGTAACCGAGCAGTACTTC,CSALGVDRVTEQYF
TRBJ2-7,-,TRBV2,TRBD1,TGTGCCAGCAGCTCCGGGACAGACATAAACTACGAGCAGTACTTC,CASSSGTDINYEQYF
TRBJ1-5,few,TRBV7-2,-,TGTGCCAGCAGCATCAGACTCTATAGCAATCAGCCCCAGCATTTT,CASSIRLYSNQPQHF
TRBJ2-7,few,TRBV20-1,TRBD2,TGCAGTGCGGCCCAGGGACTAGCGGCAAACGAGCAGTACTTC,CSAAQGLAANEQYF
TRBJ1-6,many,TRBV7-3,-,TGTGCCAGCAGCTTAAACCCCTATAATTCACCCCTCCACTTT,CASSLNPYNSPLHF
TRBJ1-1,-,TRBV28,-,TGTGCCAGCAGCGTCCGGGGGGGTAACACTGAAGCTTTCTTT,CASSVRGGNTEAFF
TRBJ2-7,-,TRBV5-1,-,TGCGCCAGCAGCACAAGCGGTACAGGCTACGAGCAGTACTTC,CASSTSGTGYEQYF
TRBJ1-2,-,TRBV7-9,-,TGTGCCAGCAGCCCCCATAGACAGACCTATGGCTACACCTTC,CASSPHRQTYGYTF
TRBJ1-1,few,TRBV5-1,-,TGCGCCAGCAGCTTGGACAGGGTATCCACTGAAGCTTTCTTT,CASSLDRVSTEAFF
TRBJ1-2,many,TRBV12-3/TRBV12-4,-,TGTGCCAGCAGTTTTCAGGAAAACTATGGCTACACCTTC,CASSFQENYGYTF
TRBJ2-3,few,TRBV7-9,TRBD2,TGTGCCAGCAGCTTACTAGCGGGACCAGATACGCAGTATTTT,CASSLLAGPDTQYF
TRBJ1-2,-,TRBV14,-,TGTGCCAGCAGCCCAAGGCGCATTTATAACTATGGCTACACCTTC,CASSPRRIYNYGYTF
TRBJ1-4,-,TRBV28,TRBD1,TGTGCCAGCAGTTCTAGCATAAACAGGGGATCTCAGGCAACTAATGAAAAACTGTTTTTT,CASSSSINRGSQATNEKLFF
TRBJ2-7,once,TRBV5-6,-,TGTGCCAGCAGCATGACCGGGACCAGCTACGAGCAGTACTTC,CASSMTGTSYEQYF
TRBJ1-5,-,TRBV7-3,-,TGTGCCAGCAGCTTGGGGACACTCAATCAGCCCCAGCATTTT,CASSLGTLNQPQHF
TRBJ2-7,-,TRBV9,TRBD2,TGTGCCAGCAGCGTAGGCCCTAGCGGGGTCTACGAGCAGTACTTC,CASSVGPSGVYEQYF
TRBJ1-2,-,TRBV29-1,-,TGCAGCGTCCGGGACACCCGCTATGGCTACACCTTC,CSVRDTRYGYTF
TRBJ2-7,few,TRBV29-1,-,TGCAGCGTCCAAGGGCAGGGGATCGAGCAGTACTTC,CSVQGQGIEQYF
TRBJ2-2,-,TRBV5-1,TRBD2,TGCGCCAGCGGCACTAGCGGGAGGGCCGCTTCCACCGGGGAGCTGTTTTTT,CASGTSGRAASTGELFF
TRBJ1-5,-,TRBV9,-,TGTGCCAGCAGTGACGAAGAACTGGGTGGACAGCCCCAGCATTTT,CASSDEELGGQPQHF
TRBJ1-1,many,TRBV29-1,-,TGCAGCGTTGACGGCCGGCGACAGTACGGAATCAGCACTGAAGCTTTCTTT,CSVDGRRQYGISTEAFF
TRBJ1-2,-,TRBV11-1,TRBD1,TGTGCCAGCAGCTTAGCCGGGACAGGTCCGGATGGCTACACCTTC,CASSLAGTGPDGYTF
TRBJ2-5,-,TRBV28,TRBD2,TGTGCCAGCAGTTTACGGGGCCTAGCGGGAGAAGAGACCCAGTACTTC,CASSLRGLAGEETQYF
TRBJ2-5,many,TRBV24-1,-,TGTGCCACCAGTGATGCAGACCTCCAAGAGACCCAGTACTTC,CATSDADLQETQYF
TRBJ2-5,many,TRBV18,-,TGTGCCAGCTCGGGCAGGGGAGAGACCCAGTACTTC,CASSGRGETQYF
TRBJ1-5,few,TRBV5-5,-,TGTGCCAGCAGCTTTGGGGGTCAGGCTCAGCCCCAGCATTTT,CASSFGGQAQPQHF
TRBJ2-5,many,TRBV20-1,TRBD2,TGCAGTGCCTACTCCAACTGGGGAGGGGAGACCCAGTACTTC,CSAYSNWGGETQYF
TRBJ2-6,many,TRBV28,-,TGTGCCAGCGGCCCAAATACAGGGCTCTTTACCTCTGGGGCCAACGTCCTGACTTTC,CASGPNTGLFTSGANVLTF
TRBJ1-3,-,TRBV5-1,-,TGCGCCAGCAGCTTGCATGCCGACTCTGGAAACACCATATATTTT,CASSLHADSGNTIYF
TRBJ1-1,many,TRBV27,-,TGTGCCAGCAGTTTTAGGGAAACGAGTGAAGCTTTCTTT,CASSFRETSEAFF
TRBJ2-7,few,TRBV20-1,TRBD2,TGCAGTGTCCAAAAAGGACTAGCGGGGAACTACGAGCAGTACTTC,CSVQKGLAGNYEQYF
TRBJ1-2,-,TRBV4-2,-,TGTGCCAGCAGCCAGGGGGGCGCGCAGGATGACTACACCTTC,CASSQGGAQDDYTF
TRBJ2-3,-,TRBV5-1,-,TGCGCCAGCAGGGGGGCCCTAAACACAGATACGCAGTATTTT,CASRGALNTDTQYF
TRBJ1-1,many,TRBV6-2/TRBV6-3,-,TGTGCCACCCAGGACGGGAACACTGAAGCTTTCTTT,CATQDGNTEAFF
TRBJ1-5,once,TRBV19,TRBD1,TGTGCCAGTAGACTTTCAGGGGGCCGACAGCCCCAGCATTTT,CASRLSGGRQPQHF
TRBJ2-7,-,TRBV18,-,TGTGCCAGCTCACCAGTCGTCGGACAATTCTCCTACGAGCAGTACTTC,CASSPVVGQFSYEQYF
TRBJ2-3,-,TRBV29-1,TRBD2,TGCAGCGTCACCAATCCGGGACTAGCGGCTAGCACAGATACGCAGTATTTT,CSVTNPGLAASTDTQYF
TRBJ2-5,many,TRBV12-3/TRBV12-4,TRBD2,TGTGCCAGCAGTCGGACTAGCGGGAATGGAGAGACCCAGTACTTC,CASSRTSGNGETQYF
TRBJ2-1,-,TRBV7-2,TRBD2,TGTGCCAGCAGCTCATGGGCTAGCGGGAGAAACTACAATGAGCAGTTCTTC,CASSSWASGRNYNEQFF
TRBJ2-6,many,TRBV2,-,TGTGCCAGCAGGGGAACTGGGGCCAACGTCCTGACTTTC,CASRGTGANVLTF
TRBJ1-2,many,TRBV20-1,-,TGCAGTGTTAGGCCGGATTTTTGGCTTTATGGCTACACCTTC,CSVRPDFWLYGYTF
TRBJ2-7,few,TRBV6-5,TRBD2,TGTGCCAGCAGTTATTCGGAACCGGGACTAGCGTTCTACGAGCAGTACTTC,CASSYSEPGLAFYEQYF
TRBJ1-5,-,TRBV6-5,-,TGTGCCAGCAGTTACCTAGGGCTGCAGCCCCAGCATTTT,CASSYLGLQPQHF
TRBJ1-1,few,TRBV7-9,-,TGTGCCAGCAGCTCCCCCCCGGACACTGAAGCTTTCTTT,CASSSPPDTEAFF
TRBJ2-7,-,TRBV30,-,TGTGCCGTGGGAGAGCAGTACTTC,CAVGEQYF
TRBJ1-2,-,TRBV5-1,TRBD1,TGCGCCAGCAGCTCGCAGGGGGACACGGGTGGCTACACCTTC,CASSSQGDTGGYTF
TRBJ1-6,few,TRBV27,TRBD1,TGTGCCAGCAGTCCAACCCTGGACAGGGGGCGTTCACCCCTCCACTTT,CASSPTLDRGRSPLHF
TRBJ2-7,few,TRBV18,TRBD1,TGTGCCAGCTCACCACCCGACAGGGGAGGTTACGAGCAGTACTTC,CASSPPDRGGYEQYF
TRBJ1-1,few,TRBV19,-,TGTGCCAGTAGGTCTGAGATGAACACTGAAGCTTTCTTT,CASRSEMNTEAFF
TRBJ2-2,-,TRBV7-7,-,TGTGCTAGCAGCCCCTCCTGGGGAGGAGTAAACACCGGGGAGCTGTTTTTT,CASSPSWGGVNTGELFF
TRBJ2-7,many,TRBV6-1,TRBD1,TGTGCCAGCAGCACTCGGGACAGATCCCCAGTCAGCTCCTACGAGCAGTACTTC,CASSTRDRSPVSSYEQYF
TRBJ1-2,-,TRBV19,-,TGTGCCAGTAGTATTTTTGGCAGGAACTATGGCTACACCTTC,CASSIFGRNYGYTF
TRBJ2-7,-,TRBV12-3/TRBV12-4,-,TGTGCCGGCAGCTACCAGGGTTTGAGGGAGCAGTACTTC,CAGSYQGLREQYF
TRBJ2-5,many,TRBV12-3/TRBV12-4,TRBD1,TGTGCCAGCACCCGGGACAGGGGGCAAGAGACCCAGTACTTC,CASTRDRGQETQYF